This TCR beta chain was sequenced during a study of regulatory T cells in long-lasting Graves disease. At least ten counts were recorded for this clonotype. The antigen remains undetermined. CDR3 length: 14 residues. Trimming took 3 bases from V and 2 from J, leaving 11 bases between them. Per the germline V gene, CDR1 is MDHEN and CDR2 is SYDVKM. Researchers made TCR beta libraries by using iRepertoire HTBI primers and running Arm-PCR on CDR3 regions. MiXCR, applied by TCRdb to the multiplex PCR reads, yields one record per CDR3 protein. Of around 460,000 distinct CDR3 sequences listed, around 15% were seen once; the top ten hold more than 15%. Study outcomes and limitations: TRBV28, TRBJ1-2 and TRBJ2-5 were segments that persistent disease favored.

The time point: newly diagnosed GD, antithyroid drugs for less than 3 months. The TCR library was made from RNA extracted from PBMCs. The same sample was also used in a study of T cells in Graves' hyperthyroidism and ophthalmopathy. This second study says: Newly diagnosed patients aged 18 to 65 had hyperthyroidism of under 2 months' duration. Diagnoses were made from clinical symptoms, serum measures (thyroxine and TRAb), thyroid ultrasound and orbital computed tomography.

This clonotype was obtained from a woman aged 45-65 years with Graves disease. The specimen comprised peripheral blood mononuclear cells (PBMCs), sampled at new diagnosis, from a patient treated with antithyroid drugs. J is TRBJ2-7 and V is TRBV28; D is possibly TRBD2 (5 bases). The CDR3 reads CASSLPGMTYEQYF. CDR3 DNA sequence: TGTGCCAGCAGTTTGCCGGGGATGACCTACGAGCAGTACTTC. The full variable domain, with the rest looked up from reference TRBV28 and TRBJ2-7, is DVKVTQSSRYLVKRTGEKVFLECVQDMDHENMFWYRQDPGLGLRLIYFSYDVKMKEKGDIPEGYSVSREKKERFSLILESASTNQTSMYLCASSLPGMTYEQYFGPGTRLTVT.